Below, 18 T cell receptor beta chains from the same sample are listed, as sequenced in a study of blood T cell repertoires in COVID-19. Profiling relied on immunoSEQ multiplex PCR, and the TCRdb table lists in-frame clones only, not all of them. The table lists some 64,000 clones, roughly two thirds of them singletons. Material for sequencing was PBMCs or T cells enriched from blood (not recorded which). Receptor source: a woman in her fifties or sixties who had been exposed to COVID-19.

This chain joins TRBV19 and TRBJ1-1; 7 bases line up with TRBD1. Losses at the gene ends were 8 bases for V and 2 bases for J; bases not matched to a gene: 8. The CDR3 contains 14 residues. Per germline, CDR1 LNHDA and CDR2 SQIVND (reference sequence). The CDR3, as DNA: TGTGCCAGTTATACAGGGGCACTTAACACTGAAGCTTTCTTT. It yields the protein CASYTGALNTEAFF.

The genes are TRBV6-2 or TRBV6-3 and TRBJ1-5; the D gene is possibly TRBD1 (6 bases). This CDR3 has 15 amino acids. CDR1 is MNHEY and CDR2 is SVGEGT in the germline V gene. Trimming left V 5 bases short and J 2 bases short, with 13 bases between. CDR3 sequence (DNA): TGTGCCAGCAGTACCCAGGGGATTGGCAATCAGCCCCAGCATTTT. Its translation is CASSTQGIGNQPQHF.

This chain links TRBV11-2 with TRBJ2-5, with TRBD2 identical over 7 bases. Germline loops: CDR1 SGHAT, CDR2 FQNNGV. The trim removed 8 bases at V and 5 bases at J, leaving 11 bases unmatched. The CDR3 has 14 amino acids. The CDR3 here is CASRLRELAETQYF. The DNA of the CDR3 is TGTGCCAGCCGACTGCGGGAGTTGGCGGAGACCCAGTACTTC.

This clone was observed a single time. The rearrangement uses TRBV4-3 and TRBJ2-5, with TRBD2 matching 12 bases. J lost 4 bases, V lost 0 bases, and 3 bases had no gene match. The CDR3 runs 16 residues. The germline CDR1 and CDR2 sequences are LGHNA and YSLEER. CDR3 amino acids: CASSQEPGLAGETQYF. CDR3 nucleotides: TGCGCCAGCAGCCAAGAACCGGGACTAGCGGGAGAGACCCAGTACTTC.

This clone came up a few times. The chain employs TRBV6-2 or TRBV6-3 and TRBJ1-1; D remains ambiguous. V lost 6 bases to trimming and J lost 3 bases, with 8 bases between them. Germline assignment: CDR1 MNHEY and CDR2 SVGEGT. The CDR3 sequence is 12 residues long. In DNA form, the CDR3 reads TGTGCCAGCAGCCGAGGGTACACTGAAGCTTTCTTT. It codes for CASSRGYTEAFF.

The chain recombines TRBV24-1 with TRBJ2-5; 9 bases agree with TRBD1. CDR3 length: 15 amino acids. CDR1 and CDR2 (germline): KGHDR, SFDVKD. V was clipped by 4 bases and J by 2 bases; unmatched bases: 4. The CDR3 loop reads CATSDSGQGQETQYF. CDR3 DNA: TGTGCCACCAGTGACTCAGGACAGGGGCAAGAGACCCAGTACTTC.

This clone appeared a few times. V usage is TRBV6-2 or TRBV6-3 and J usage is TRBJ2-1; D perhaps matches TRBD2 (7 bases). V lost 3 bases to trimming and J lost 3 bases, with 12 bases between them. The germline V gene has CDR1 MNHEY and CDR2 SVGEGT. This CDR3 is built from 15 residues. The chain's CDR3 is CASSYAGAIYNEQFF. Here the CDR3 DNA reads TGTGCCAGCAGTTATGCGGGGGCTATCTACAATGAGCAGTTCTTC.

This clone was seen only a few times. V gene TRBV28 combines with J gene TRBJ1-2, with TRBD1 as a possible D gene (5 bases). Germline V CDR1 and CDR2: MDHEN, SYDVKM. V was cut by 4 bases and J by 0 bases, with 12 bases left in between. This CDR3 comprises 15 residues. The CDR3 sequence: CASSSLGGANYGYTF. Here the CDR3 DNA reads TGTGCCAGCAGTTCCCTCGGGGGAGCTAACTATGGCTACACCTTC.

This clone was counted between two and nine times. CDR3 loop: CAWRGGAAAKSPLHF. The CDR3 DNA sequence: TGTGCCTGGAGGGGAGGAGCGGCAGCAAAATCACCCCTCCACTTT. The chain carries TRBV30 and TRBJ1-6; D is ambiguous. The V and J ends lost 3 bases and 10 bases respectively, with 19 bases between them. The germline CDR1 and CDR2 sequences are GTSNPN and SVGIG (reference sequence). CDR3 length: 15 residues.

V usage is TRBV7-3 and J usage is TRBJ2-3; 9 bases agree with TRBD2. Trimming removed 3 bases from V and 4 bases from J; junction bases left unmatched: 11. The length of the CDR3 is 17 residues. Per germline, CDR1 SGHTA and CDR2 FQGTGA. In DNA, the CDR3 is TGTGCCAGCAGCTTGGGTAGCGGGGGACTTATCGCAGATACGCAGTATTTT. It specifies CASSLGSGGLIADTQYF. Together with reference TRBV7-3 and TRBJ2-3, the CDR3 gives the full variable domain: GAGVSQTPSNKVTEKGKYVELRCDPISGHTALYWYRQSLGQGPEFLIYFQGTGAADDSGLPNDRFFAVRPEGSVSTLKIQRTERGDSAVYLCASSLGSGGLIADTQYFGPGTRLTVL.

On this clone: The DNA is left out, because the CDR3 cannot be placed on it with certainty; the CDR3 is given as TCRdb lists it. The chain joins TRBV21-1 to TRBJ1-5; the D call in the table, TRBD1, was not verified against the DNA. TRBV21-1 is a listed pseudogene. Inclusive of both ends, the CDR3 amounts to 14 amino acids. The CDR3 is CASKWARGNQPQHF.

Only a few counts were recorded for this clone. CDR3 sequence: CASSVRDRPYEQYF. Here the CDR3 DNA reads TGTGCCAGCAGCGTCCGGGACAGACCCTACGAGCAGTACTTC. This chain connects TRBV7-9 to TRBJ2-7, with 7 bases that match TRBD1. The CDR3 is 14 amino acids. Germline V gene data show CDR1 as SEHNR and CDR2 as FQNEAQ (reference sequence). With V trimmed by 5 bases and J by 2 bases, 6 bases remained unmatched. The full variable domain, in which reference TRBV7-9 and TRBJ2-7 provide the parts outside the CDR3, is DTGVSQNPRHKITKRGQNVTFRCDPISEHNRLYWYRQTLGQGPEFLTYFQNEAQLEKSRLLSDRFSAERPKGSFSTLEIQRTEQGDSAMYLCASSVRDRPYEQYFGPGTRLTVT.

The rearrangement uses TRBV4-1 and TRBJ2-3; TRBD2 matches at 11 bases. The CDR3 runs 20 residues. Unmatched junction bases numbered 15, after V lost 4 bases and J lost 0 bases. Germline-derived CDR1 and CDR2 are MGHRA and YSYEKL. The CDR3 nucleotides are TGCGCCAGCAGCCGGTCGGAGGCCGGGACTAGCGGAGCCAGCACAGATACGCAGTATTTT. Translation gives CASSRSEAGTSGASTDTQYF.

This chain uses TRBV5-1 with TRBJ2-1; a weak D match, TRBD1 (5 bases). CDR1 is SGHRS and CDR2 is YFSETQ in the germline V gene. The CDR3 consists of 14 residues. V gave up 4 bases and J gave up 6 bases, with 14 bases separating them. The CDR3 is CASSKETVLNEQFF. The CDR3 DNA sequence: TGCGCCAGCAGCAAAGAGACAGTTCTCAATGAGCAGTTCTTC.

The rearrangement joins TRBV5-1 to TRBJ1-3; no reliable D call. Germline V lookup: CDR1 SGHRS, CDR2 YFSETQ. With 3 bases removed from V and 4 bases from J, the gap between germline ends came to 11 bases. The CDR3 runs 14 residues. The CDR3 here is CASSSTDGGNTIYF. CDR3 nucleotide sequence: TGCGCCAGCAGCTCTACCGACGGGGGAAACACCATATATTTT. The variable domain in full, completed from reference TRBV5-1 and TRBJ1-3, reads KAGVTQTPRYLIKTRGQQVTLSCSPISGHRSVSWYQQTPGQGLQFLFEYFSETQRNKGNFPGRFSGRQFSNSRSEMNVSTLELGDSALYLCASSSTDGGNTIYFGEGSWLTVV.

The rearrangement uses TRBV12-3 or TRBV12-4 and TRBJ1-2; D possibly corresponds to TRBD1 (6 bases). V was cut by 6 bases and J by 8 bases, with 13 bases left in between. CDR3 length: 12 amino acids. In nucleotides, the CDR3 is TGTGCCAGCAGCACAGGGATCCGGGGCTACACCTTC. Its translation: CASSTGIRGYTF.

Regarding this clone: Within the sample, other DNA sequences also encode this same CDR3. The chain carries TRBV15 and TRBJ1-1; TRBD1 might be the D (5 bases). The CDR3 is 13 residues long. The germline CDR1 and CDR2 sequences are LNHNV and YYDKDF (reference sequence). Trimming took off 1 base at V and 5 bases at J, with 8 bases between the two ends. CDR3 sequence (DNA): TGTGCCACCAGCAGAGTTGGGGGGACTGAAGCTTTCTTT. Translation: CATSRVGGTEAFF.

The rearrangement joins TRBV18 to TRBJ1-5, with a possible D match to TRBD1 (5 bases). With 1 base removed from V and 7 bases from J, the gap between germline ends came to 11 bases. CDR1 KGHSH and CDR2 LQKENI come from the germline V gene. CDR3 length equals 14 residues. The CDR3 DNA is TGTGCCAGCTCACCACAGGAGGGGTGGCAGCCCCAGCATTTT. Protein: CASSPQEGWQPQHF.